This T cell receptor (beta chain) is from a study of control samples from healthy donors and cancer patients. Clones were sequenced by immunoSEQ multiplex PCR, and TCRdb holds only the in-frame ones, with some missing. In the table there are roughly 400,000 clones, about 93% of which are singletons. This CDR3 has 12 residues. Deletions cut 5 bases from V and 8 bases from J, with 11 bases between. The V gene's germline CDR1 is LNHDA and CDR2 SQIVND (reference sequence). The chain recombines TRBV19 with TRBJ2-3; D may be TRBD2 (6 bases). This receptor was obtained from a middle-aged man with head and neck cancer. The specimen sequenced was PBMCs. For the CDR3, the DNA is TGTGCCAGTAGTGCGGGACGGGTTACGCAGTATTTT. Translation gives CASSAGRVTQYF.